The 14 T cell receptor beta chains listed next were all sequenced from one sample in a study of OX40 agonist ivuxolimab in advanced cancers. Assay used: immunoSEQ multiplex PCR; TCRdb lists only in-frame clones, some missing. The sample shows 30,000 to 40,000 clones, about 88% of them seen only once. Sequencing used CD4+ or CD8+ T cells sorted from blood, obtained in a trial of the OX40 agonist ivuxolimab. The receptors were gathered from an adult with an advanced solid tumor such as melanoma, head and neck, liver or kidney cancer.

V is TRBV28 and J is TRBJ1-1, with 8 bases identical to TRBD1. CDR1 and CDR2 (germline): MDHEN, SYDVKM. The CDR3 loop spans 12 amino acids. The ends lost 8 bases at V and 5 bases at J; junction bases unmatched: 4. CDR3 DNA: TGTGCCAGCTCGACAGGGGAGACTGAAGCTTTCTTT. Its translation: CASSTGETEAFF.

The gene calls are TRBV7-9 and TRBJ2-7; D perhaps matches TRBD1 (5 bases). Per the germline V gene, CDR1 is SEHNR and CDR2 is FQNEAQ (reference sequence). The CDR3 totals 16 residues. V dropped 1 base and J dropped 2 bases, with 15 bases sitting between them. The CDR3 protein is CASSLGLGQLAYEQYF. The DNA of the CDR3 is TGTGCCAGCAGCTTAGGATTGGGGCAGTTAGCCTACGAGCAGTACTTC.

This clone was seen a handful of times. The rearrangement joins TRBV18 to TRBJ2-7, with D unresolved. Deletions cut 3 bases from V and 6 bases from J, with 9 bases between. The CDR3 consists of 12 residues. Per the germline V gene, CDR1 is KGHSH and CDR2 is LQKENI. The CDR3 DNA is TGTGCCAGCTCACCGGGAAGCCTCGAGCAGTACTTC. This encodes CASSPGSLEQYF.

This rearrangement joins TRBV4-1 to TRBJ1-3; D not resolved. The germline CDR1 and CDR2 sequences are MGHRA and YSYEKL. The CDR3 has 15 residues. Between the trimmed V and J ends, which lost 1 base and 4 bases, there was a span of 11 bases. The CDR3 DNA reads as TGCGCCAGCAGCCAAGCGGCAGGCTACGGAAACACCATATATTTT. Protein sequence: CASSQAAGYGNTIYF.

A single count supports this clone. The gene calls are TRBV27 and TRBJ2-7, with D perhaps TRBD1 or TRBD2 (5 bases each). The CDR3 consists of 12 residues. V lost 5 bases and J lost 4, with 9 bases in between. Germline CDR1 is MNHEY and CDR2 is SMNVEV (reference sequence). The CDR3 nucleotides are TGTGCCAGCAGTGGGGACCTATACGAGCAGTACTTC. Its translation is CASSGDLYEQYF.

The chain links TRBV7-9 to TRBJ2-5, with a possible D match to TRBD2 (6 bases). V shed 4 bases and J shed 3 bases, with 15 bases lying between them. This CDR3 comprises 15 residues. Per germline, CDR1 SEHNR and CDR2 FQNEAQ (reference sequence). CDR3 nucleotide sequence: TGTGCCAGCAGCTCTAGTGTGGGACTCGAAGAGACCCAGTACTTC. It yields the protein CASSSSVGLEETQYF.

The rearrangement uses TRBV6-5 and TRBJ1-1; no clear D. V gave up 2 bases and J gave up 5 bases, with 12 bases separating them. Germline loops: CDR1 MNHEY, CDR2 SVGAGI. This CDR3 region has 14 residues. As DNA, the CDR3 is TGTGCCAGCAGTTACGGGGTGAGTGGAACTGAAGCTTTCTTT. Translating it yields CASSYGVSGTEAFF.

The rearrangement links TRBV7-6 to TRBJ1-1; D might be TRBD1 (6 bases). The CDR3 covers 13 residues. The V end was cut by 5 bases, the J end by 2 bases, with 9 bases between. In germline, CDR1 is SGHVS, CDR2 FNYEAQ. This CDR3 is CASSTQGNTEAFF. The CDR3 DNA sequence: TGTGCCAGCAGCACACAGGGAAACACTGAAGCTTTCTTT. Full variable domain (rest looked up from reference TRBV7-6 and TRBJ1-1): GAGVSQSPRYKVTKRGQDVALRCDPISGHVSLYWYRQALGQGPEFLTYFNYEAQQDKSGLPNDRFSAERPEGSISTLTIQRTEQRDSAMYRCASSTQGNTEAFFGQGTRLTVV.

This clone occurred a few times. The rearrangement joins TRBV5-1 to TRBJ1-5, with D unresolved. The CDR3 spans 13 residues. CDR1 and CDR2 (germline): SGHRS, YFSETQ. Trimming removed 4 bases at V and 0 bases at J, with 5 bases between. The CDR3 sequence: CASSLNSNQPQHF. DNA of the CDR3: TGCGCCAGCAGCCTTAATAGCAATCAGCCCCAGCATTTT. Supplemented by reference TRBV5-1 and TRBJ1-5, the full variable domain reads KAGVTQTPRYLIKTRGQQVTLSCSPISGHRSVSWYQQTPGQGLQFLFEYFSETQRNKGNFPGRFSGRQFSNSRSEMNVSTLELGDSALYLCASSLNSNQPQHFGDGTRLSIL.

CDR3 nucleotides: TGTGCCAGCAGCCCTACCCCGCCCTCAGGGGTGGGCACTGAAGCTTTCTTT. Its translation is CASSPTPPSGVGTEAFF. The chain uses TRBV7-9 and TRBJ1-1; tentatively, D is TRBD1 (6 bases). The germline V and J ends were trimmed by 5 bases and 4 bases, with 23 bases remaining between them. Germline loops: CDR1 SEHNR, CDR2 FQNEAQ (reference sequence). The CDR3 sequence is 17 residues long. The full variable domain, its missing parts supplied by reference TRBV7-9 and TRBJ1-1, is DTGVSQNPRHKITKRGQNVTFRCDPISEHNRLYWYRQTLGQGPEFLTYFQNEAQLEKSRLLSDRFSAERPKGSFSTLEIQRTEQGDSAMYLCASSPTPPSGVGTEAFFGQGTRLTVV.

V is TRBV7-6 and J is TRBJ2-7; no clear D gene. V lost 1 base and J lost 2, with 9 bases in between. The CDR3 consists of 14 residues. CDR1 SGHVS and CDR2 FNYEAQ come from the germline V gene. The CDR3 sequence: CASSLGNQAYEQYF. CDR3 in DNA: TGTGCCAGCAGCTTAGGCAACCAGGCCTACGAGCAGTACTTC.

This chain links TRBV4-1 with TRBJ1-6; TRBD1 agrees at 7 bases. V lost 5 bases and J lost 8; bases outside the gene matches: 6. This CDR3 spans 14 amino acids. The germline V gene encodes CDR1 MGHRA and CDR2 YSYEKL. CDR3 DNA: TGCGCCAGCAGCTATTCAGGGGGGGATTCACCCCTCCACTTT. It codes for CASSYSGGDSPLHF.

J is TRBJ2-1 and V is TRBV4-1; D gene uncertain. The germline V and J ends were trimmed by 0 bases and 11 bases, with 5 bases remaining between them. The CDR3 consists of 11 residues. Per the germline V gene, CDR1 is MGHRA and CDR2 is YSYEKL. The CDR3 DNA is TGCGCCAGCAGCCAAGATTGGCAGCAGTTCTTC. It translates to CASSQDWQQFF.

This chain joins TRBV30 and TRBJ2-5; 7 bases agree with TRBD1. The J call may be faulty, since TRBJ2-7 better matches the DNA end. Germline V gene lookup returns CDR1 GTSNPN and CDR2 SVGIG (reference sequence). This CDR3 is 14 amino acids long. CDR3 DNA: TGTGCCTGGAGCGCAGGGACAGTTACCTACGAGCAGTACTTC. Its protein product is CAWSAGTVTYEQYF.